This T cell receptor beta chain emerged from a study of long-term antiretroviral therapy in people with HIV. Findings and caveats of the study: Comparison with controls showed narrower CDR3 length ranges in HIV repertoires.

With respect to this clone: The antigen is undetermined.

Germline lookup yields CDR1 LNHDA and CDR2 SQIVND (reference sequence). The CDR3 extends over 18 amino acids. The V and J ends lost 5 bases and 3 bases, in that order; junction bases with no gene match: 17. Investigators performed immunoSEQ version v3.0 at survey level. Sequencing was intended to reach roughly 40,000-55,000 T-cell genomes per sample. Generated by immunoSEQ multiplex PCR, the TCRdb table keeps only in-frame clones and is missing some. The sample has about 25,000 clones, under 85% seen once; the top ten hold around 10%. The sample consisted of unsorted PBMCs, taken 2.1 years after starting antiretroviral therapy. The receptor's source is a man in his thirties or forties with HIV. This chain joins TRBV19 and TRBJ2-7, with 9 nucleotides matching TRBD2. The CDR3 bases are TGTGCCAGTAGTGGAGGGGGAAGGGTAGCGGGAGCTTTCTACGAGCAGTACTTC. Translated: CASSGGGRVAGAFYEQYF. The full variable domain, completed using reference TRBV19 and TRBJ2-7, is DGGITQSPKYLFRKEGQNVTLSCEQNLNHDAMYWYRQDPGQGLRLIYYSQIVNDFQKGDIAEGYSVSREKKESFPLTVTSAQKNPTAFYLCASSGGGRVAGAFYEQYFGPGTRLTVT.